This TCR beta chain is drawn from a study of Graves' ophthalmopathy and Graves' hyperthyroidism. V lost 6 bases, J lost 4 bases, and 8 bases stayed unmatched. The germline gives CDR1 MNHNS, CDR2 SASEGT. This CDR3 is built from 15 residues. The table lists this clonotype with many counts. The antigen remains unidentified. Points from the study as a whole: Blood also contained most of the expanded thyroid clonotypes above 0.001 frequency. Ophthalmopathy progression prediction by the model yielded a sensitivity of around 68% and a specificity of about 72%.

Ophthalmopathy was moderately-to-severely active, CAS at least 3, NOSPECS at least 4, lasting under 3 months. The diagnostic workup employed clinical symptoms, serum thyroxine, TRAb, thyroid ultrasound and orbital computed tomography. Amplifying from RNA transcripts, the study obtained TCR beta CDR3 regions. Scientists carried out first-round RT-PCR using HTBI primers and then a second-round multiplex PCR. A single record per CDR3 protein comes from TCRdb applying MiXCR to the multiplex PCR reads. The sample lists 45,000 to 60,000 distinct CDR3 sequences; about half were seen once. Material: peripheral blood. This TCR was recovered from an adult woman with Graves' ophthalmopathy. The chain is built from TRBV6-1 and TRBJ2-2, with 7 positions matching TRBD1. CDR3 sequence reads: CASRGDRRITGELFF. The CDR3 DNA is TGTGCCAGCAGGGGGGACAGAAGAATCACCGGGGAGCTGTTTTTT.